These T cell receptor beta chains were read from a single sample in a study of shared clonotypes between healthy human individuals. Some clones are missing from TCRdb's copy, which holds only in-frame ones; the method was immunoSEQ multiplex PCR. The sample shows roughly 850,000 clones, about 96% of them seen only once. Sequenced sample: naive CD8+ T cells sorted from blood. The receptors originated from a man aged 25-45 years in good health. The CDR3 runs from the conserved cysteine through the conserved F or W. Fields, in order: J gene, V gene, D gene, CDR3 DNA, CDR3 protein. A D gene is named only where the DNA matches it firmly.

TRBJ2-3	TRBV2	NA	TGTGCCAGCAGGGGCCGGAGGGATACGCAGTATTTT	CASRGRRDTQYF
TRBJ2-7	TRBV7-8	TRBD2	TGTGCCAGCAGCTTAGATAGCGGGTTTATTGTCTACGAGCAGTACTTC	CASSLDSGFIVYEQYF
TRBJ1-1	TRBV19	NA	TGTGCCAGTAGTATAAGTTGGGAAGCTTTCTTT	CASSISWEAFF
TRBJ2-6	TRBV4-1	NA	TGCGCCAGCAGCATTATTTGGCCAACCAGCCTCGGGGCCAACGTCCTGACTTTC	CASSIIWPTSLGANVLTF
TRBJ1-2	TRBV15	TRBD1	TGTGCCACCAGCAGAGGACGGACAGGGCTGCTCGATGGCTACACCTTC	CATSRGRTGLLDGYTF
TRBJ2-7	TRBV18	NA	TGTGCCAGCTCACCCAGGGTTGGGCATCGATACGAGCAGTACTTC	CASSPRVGHRYEQYF
TRBJ2-7	TRBV11-3	TRBD2	TGTGCCAGCAGCCAATCGTTAGCGGGAGTCGACGAGCAGTACTTC	CASSQSLAGVDEQYF
TRBJ2-3	TRBV10-2	TRBD2	TGCGCCAGCAGTGACGGGACTAGCGGGACAGATACGCAGTATTTT	CASSDGTSGTDTQYF
TRBJ2-7	TRBV27	TRBD2	TGTGCCAGCAGTTTTCCGGGGGGCGAGCAGTACTTC	CASSFPGGEQYF
TRBJ1-1	TRBV27	NA	TGTGCCAGCAGACCTAATTTTGGGGGATTGAACACTGAAGCTTTCTTT	CASRPNFGGLNTEAFF
TRBJ2-3	TRBV7-8	TRBD1	TGTGCCAGCAGCTTGGGGACAGGTTCGCTCACAGATACGCAGTATTTT	CASSLGTGSLTDTQYF
TRBJ1-1	TRBV19	NA	TGTGCCAGTAGTCCGCATCTGGGGGGGGAAGCTTTCTTT	CASSPHLGGEAFF
TRBJ1-2	TRBV7-8	NA	TGTGCCAGCAGCTTAGACGGTCCGGCAAACCCAGCCTTCGGCTACACCTTC	CASSLDGPANPAFGYTF
TRBJ2-3	TRBV7-9	TRBD1	TGTGCCAGCAGCTCGGGACAGCAGACAGATACGCAGTATTTT	CASSSGQQTDTQYF
TRBJ2-2	TRBV7-6	NA	TGTGCCAGCAGCTTGCGCTACACCGGGGAGCTGTTTTTT	CASSLRYTGELFF
TRBJ2-1	TRBV11-2	TRBD1	TGTGCCAGCAGCGGGAGGGACAGGGGGCAAAATGAGCAGTTCTTC	CASSGRDRGQNEQFF